This record concerns one TCR beta chain sequence. This entry comes from a study of preoperative IRX-2 immunotherapy in early breast cancer. As for treatment: preoperative locoregional IRX-2 cytokine immunotherapy. This phase Ib study tested locoregional IRX-2 cytokine immunotherapy given before surgery. Assay: immunoSEQ multiplex PCR; the TCRdb copy retains only in-frame clones and omits some. The table has fewer than 40,000 clones, 89% seen once. The CDR3 is 15 amino acids. Trimming took 4 bases from V and 4 from J; bases not matched to a gene: 7. The material was tumor tissue, obtained after IRX-2 immunotherapy. This clonotype was obtained from a human donor with breast cancer. The chain links TRBV7-1 to TRBJ2-1; TRBD1 aligns across 7 bases. TRBV7-1 is an ORF, and what it does is uncertain. CDR3 amino acids: CASSLARDSYNEQFF. CDR3 in DNA: TGTGCCAGCAGCTTAGCTCGGGACAGTTACAATGAGCAGTTCTTC.